This T cell receptor beta chain was captured in a study of CD8 T cells in ankylosing spondylitis. Molecular-barcoded quantitative 5'-RACE produced these TCR beta libraries. MiXCR was run by TCRdb on the 5' RACE reads, yielding one entry per CDR3 protein. Among more than 250,000 distinct CDR3 sequences listed, 8% were seen once. The study's findings and limits: The authors found the disease-linked clones to be CD8+ and relatively rare in peripheral blood. As reported, disease-linked clones showed significant enrichment in matched ankylosing spondylitis synovial fluid. Some of the motif variants had earlier been found in reactive arthritis patients' fluid and blood. It appeared that ankylosing spondylitis blood was characterized by a TCR beta motif of seven or eight highly homologous variants.

This clonotype was detected only a few times. Its antigen is not identified. One base away lies a much larger clone, so this may be a sequencing read error. Sequenced input: blood, either unsorted or a sorted T cell fraction (not recorded which). The TCR sequence derives from a male donor with ankylosing spondylitis.

The CDR3 region is CASSFTYNEQFF. Written as DNA, the CDR3 is TGTGCCAGCAGCTTCACCTACAATGAGCAGTTCTTC. The rearrangement links TRBV7-2 to TRBJ2-1; D is ambiguous. V lost 3 bases, J lost 2 bases, and 2 bases lay in between. Germline lookup yields CDR1 SGHTA and CDR2 FQGNSA. The CDR3 length is 12 residues.